Presented here are 28 T cell receptor beta chains from one specimen sequenced in a study of T-cell reconstitution after alpha-beta-depleted transplantation in children. This sample's TCRbeta library carried unique molecular identifier barcodes. Each CDR3 protein gets one entry after TCRdb re-called the PCR reads with MiXCR. The table lists about 340,000 distinct CDR3 sequences, approximately 12% of them singletons. Sequenced here: PBMCs, sampled from the stem cell graft. The receptors stem from a human donor who donated a stem cell graft to a child with Fanconi anemia.

Ten or more counts support this clonotype. The CDR3 loop reads CASSQAPGTVEKLFF. In DNA, the CDR3 is TGTGCCAGCAGCCAAGCCCCGGGGACTGTAGAAAAACTGTTTTTT. The rearrangement links TRBV3-1 to TRBJ1-4; the D gene is possibly TRBD1 (5 bases). With 1 base removed from V and 8 bases from J, the gap between germline ends came to 14 bases. The CDR3 covers 15 residues. Germline V gene sequence: CDR1 LGHDT, CDR2 YNNKEL (reference sequence).

This clonotype occurred many times. One end of the junction does not line up with germline, which may come from a read error. The chain has TRBV12-3 or TRBV12-4 and TRBJ2-7, with D tentatively TRBD2 (5 bases). CDR3 length: 12 amino acids. The CDR3 spells CASSFNEGMRAF. The CDR3 DNA follows: TGTGCCAGCAGTTTTAATGAAGGCATGCGGGCCTTC.

In this sample, this clonotype turned up a few times. This chain uses TRBV20-1 with TRBJ2-3; D not resolved. Looked up from germline, CDR1 is DFQATT and CDR2 is SNEGSKA (reference sequence). Trimming stripped 6 bases from V and 0 bases from J, with 13 bases between. This CDR3 is 14 amino acids long. For the CDR3, the DNA is TGCAGTGCACCCCCTAGACATAGCACAGATACGCAGTATTTT. The encoded protein is CSAPPRHSTDTQYF.

This clonotype was counted only a few times. J is TRBJ2-3 and V is TRBV4-2; TRBD2 matches 8 bases. CDR1 and CDR2 (germline): LGHNA, YNFKEQ. The CDR3 covers 17 residues. After removal of 0 bases from V and 5 bases from J, the junction contained 10 bases not matched to a gene. The CDR3 region is CASSQEAAGGLLDTQYF. CDR3 coding DNA: TGTGCCAGCAGCCAAGAAGCGGCGGGGGGACTCTTAGATACGCAGTATTTT.

This clonotype was found a few times. This rearrangement joins TRBV30 to TRBJ2-7; a weak D match, TRBD1 (6 bases). Germline V gene lookup returns CDR1 GTSNPN and CDR2 SVGIG (reference sequence). The CDR3 runs to 16 residues. Trimming pared 2 bases from V and 1 base from J, leaving 18 bases between. The CDR3 DNA follows: TGTGCCTGGAGTCCAGGGGAGTTCGGTGTGTCCTACGAGCAGTACTTC. Translated, it gives CAWSPGEFGVSYEQYF.

The chain is built from TRBV6-1 and TRBJ1-3; D not certain. This CDR3 region has 15 residues. V shed 0 bases and J shed 1 base, with 7 bases lying between them. Germline V gives CDR1 MNHNS, CDR2 SASEGT. The DNA for the CDR3 is TGTGCCAGCAGTGAAGCATCTGGGTCTGGAAACACCATATATTTT. This gives the protein CASSEASGSGNTIYF.

This clonotype was recorded at least ten times. The J gene is TRBJ1-2, the V gene TRBV6-5; D call uncertain. CDR1 MNHEY and CDR2 SVGAGI come from the germline V gene. Trimming removed 0 bases at V and 8 bases at J, with 13 bases between. There are 14 residues in the CDR3. The DNA of the CDR3 is TGTGCCAGCAGTTACTCGGAGGGAGGCTGGGGCTACACCTTC. Translated: CASSYSEGGWGYTF.

This clonotype was seen many times. The chain couples TRBV11-2 to TRBJ2-5, with D hard to call. The CDR3 has 13 amino acids. Trimming left V 6 bases short and J 2 bases short, with 10 bases between. Germline CDR1 SGHAT, CDR2 FQNNGV. The CDR3 loop reads CASSLAVQETQYF. Written as DNA, the CDR3 is TGTGCCAGCAGTTTGGCGGTTCAAGAGACCCAGTACTTC.

This clonotype has a count of ten or more. The chain is built from TRBV2 and TRBJ1-6, with a weak D call TRBD1 (5 bases). The CDR3 consists of 14 residues. Trimming cost V 2 bases and J 5 bases, with 7 bases left between them. Germline-derived CDR1 and CDR2 are SNHLY and FYNNEI. The CDR3 coding sequence is TGTGCCAGCAGTGAACAGACAGATAATTCACCCCTCCACTTT. Residues: CASSEQTDNSPLHF.

This clonotype was recorded many times. The CDR3 sequence is CASSPASGAYNEQFF. The CDR3 coding sequence is TGCGCCAGCAGCCCCGCTAGCGGCGCGTACAATGAGCAGTTCTTC. The V gene is TRBV5-1, the J gene TRBJ2-1, with TRBD2 matching over 7 bases. The CDR3 loop spans 15 amino acids. Per germline, CDR1 SGHRS and CDR2 YFSETQ. The junction had 8 bases not matched to a gene; V was cut back by 4 bases and J by 4 bases.

This clonotype was detected a few times. The J gene is TRBJ2-5, the V gene TRBV20-1; a weak D match, TRBD1 (6 bases). Germline V gives CDR1 DFQATT, CDR2 SNEGSKA (reference sequence). The CDR3 loop spans 13 amino acids. Trimming pared 4 bases from V and 1 base from J, leaving 10 bases between. The CDR3 sequence: CSAKRQVQETQYF. The CDR3 nucleotides read TGCAGTGCTAAACGACAGGTCCAAGAGACCCAGTACTTC.

At least ten counts were recorded for this clonotype. The CDR3 sequence: CASSFGTGSYEQYF. Written as DNA, the CDR3 is TGTGCCAGCAGCTTCGGGACAGGCAGCTACGAGCAGTACTTC. V gene TRBV11-2 combines with J gene TRBJ2-7; TRBD1 agrees at 8 bases. The V and J ends lost 3 bases and 3 bases, in that order; junction bases with no gene match: 4. CDR3 length: 14 amino acids. From germline, CDR1 is SGHAT and CDR2 FQNNGV.

This chain uses TRBV15 with TRBJ2-5; D is undetermined. V gave up 1 base and J gave up 4 bases, with 7 bases separating them. The CDR3 is 13 residues long. CDR1 is LNHNV and CDR2 is YYDKDF in the germline V gene (reference sequence). Here the CDR3 DNA reads TGTGCCACCAGCAGAGCGCGGACAGAGACCCAGTACTTC. This gives the protein CATSRARTETQYF.

The V and J genes are TRBV14 and TRBJ2-1, with D perhaps matching TRBD1 (6 bases). This CDR3 spans 16 amino acids. CDR1 is SGHDN and CDR2 is FVKESK in the germline V gene. Trimming removed 4 bases from V and 4 bases from J, with 17 bases in between. The CDR3 is CASSRSLQDRYNEQFF. For the CDR3, the DNA is TGTGCCAGCAGCCGCAGTCTACAGGACAGATACAATGAGCAGTTCTTC.

The chain has TRBV4-1 and TRBJ2-5; weak D call: TRBD1 (6 bases). CDR3 length equals 14 residues. Germline loops: CDR1 MGHRA, CDR2 YSYEKL. Trimming removed 5 bases from V and 0 bases from J, with 10 bases in between. CDR3 amino acids: CASSTPGDQETQYF. The CDR3 nucleotides are TGCGCCAGCAGCACCCCAGGGGACCAAGAGACCCAGTACTTC.

At least ten counts were recorded for this clonotype. The J gene is TRBJ1-2, the V gene TRBV12-3 or TRBV12-4; 8 bases align to TRBD1. V shed 3 bases, J shed 6 bases, and the junction held 6 bases outside the gene matches. The CDR3 loop spans 14 amino acids. The CDR3 sequence: CASSFEQGANGYTF. The CDR3 nucleotides are TGTGCCAGCAGTTTTGAGCAGGGGGCAAATGGCTACACCTTC.

This clonotype was counted ten times or more. The rearrangement links TRBV4-3 to TRBJ2-1, with TRBD2 matching 8 bases. The length of the CDR3 is 17 residues. Germline V lookup: CDR1 LGHNA, CDR2 YSLEER. V was clipped by 2 bases and J by 5 bases; unmatched bases: 11. The CDR3 DNA is TGCGCCAGCAGCCAACCTTTCGAGCGGGGGAGTAACAATGAGCAGTTCTTC. This translates into CASSQPFERGSNNEQFF.

The sample holds a few counts of this clonotype. This chain joins TRBV5-4 and TRBJ2-7; 8 positions match TRBD2. CDR3 length: 15 residues. Per germline, CDR1 SGHNT and CDR2 YYREEE (reference sequence). With 4 bases clipped from V and 1 base from J, the junction kept 7 bases outside the gene matches. The CDR3 sequence is CASSISGARSYEQYV. The DNA of the CDR3 is TGTGCCAGCAGCATTAGCGGGGCTAGATCCTACGAGCAGTACGTC.

This clonotype was found a few times. J is TRBJ1-2 and V is TRBV20-1; TRBD1 matches 8 bases. After removal of 0 bases from V and 1 base from J, the junction contained 7 bases not matched to a gene. Germline CDR1 reads DFQATT; CDR2 reads SNEGSKA (reference sequence). CDR3 size: 16 residues. CDR3: CSARDRLTGDNYGYTF. In DNA form, the CDR3 reads TGCAGTGCTAGAGATCGGCTGACAGGGGATAACTATGGCTACACCTTC.

This clonotype was seen repeatedly, ten times or more. The chain joins TRBV24-1 to TRBJ2-3; D ambiguous. Trimming took off 4 bases at V and 0 bases at J, with 10 bases between the two ends. The CDR3 loop spans 15 amino acids. Germline values: CDR1 KGHDR, CDR2 SFDVKD. The CDR3 nucleotides read TGTGCCACCAGTGAGGGTCAGACTAGCACAGATACGCAGTATTTT. Its translation: CATSEGQTSTDTQYF.

This clonotype was observed many times. The V call is TRBV20-1, the J call TRBJ1-2, with 9 bases that match TRBD1. CDR3 size: 16 residues. Per the germline V gene, CDR1 is DFQATT and CDR2 is SNEGSKA (reference sequence). The J segment lost 4 bases and the V segment lost 0 bases, leaving 9 bases of the junction unmatched. This CDR3 is CSARDLRQGDGYGYTF. CDR3 nucleotides: TGCAGTGCTAGAGATCTTAGACAGGGGGATGGCTATGGCTACACCTTC.

The V call is TRBV12-3 or TRBV12-4, the J call TRBJ1-6; D unresolved. The CDR3 has 12 residues. Trimming took off 6 bases at V and 14 bases at J, with 14 bases between the two ends. DNA of the CDR3: TGTGCCAGCAGATACGACCCCGGGACCCTCCACTTT. This encodes CASRYDPGTLHF.

This clonotype was seen a handful of times. The chain joins TRBV2 to TRBJ2-3; no firm D call. CDR3 length equals 10 residues. V was trimmed by 6 bases and J by 7 bases, leaving 5 bases between them. Germline V gene data show CDR1 as SNHLY and CDR2 as FYNNEI. CDR3 in amino acids: CASRGNTQYF. The CDR3 DNA sequence: TGTGCCAGCAGGGGGAATACGCAGTATTTT. The full variable domain, completed using reference TRBV2 and TRBJ2-3, is EPEVTQTPSHQVTQMGQEVILRCVPISNHLYFYWYRQILGQKVEFLVSFYNNEISEKSEIFDDQFSVERPDGSNFTLKIRSTKLEDSAMYFCASRGNTQYFGPGTRLTVL.

A few counts support this clonotype. The chain uses TRBV20-1 and TRBJ2-7, with a weak D call TRBD1 (6 bases). In germline, CDR1 is DFQATT, CDR2 SNEGSKA (reference sequence). CDR3 size: 11 residues. V gave up 5 bases and J gave up 3 bases, with 8 bases separating them. DNA of the CDR3: TGCAGTGCTTTGGACAGCTACGAGCAGTACTTC. It encodes CSALDSYEQYF.

The rearrangement links TRBV11-2 to TRBJ2-2; D tentatively reads TRBD1 or TRBD2 (6 bases each). The ends were cut back, 6 bases at V and 2 bases at J, with 13 bases in the middle. This CDR3 has 15 amino acids. Germline CDR1 and CDR2: SGHAT and FQNNGV. CDR3 protein: CASREGTSNTGELFF. As DNA, the CDR3 is TGTGCCAGCAGGGAGGGGACATCTAACACCGGGGAGCTGTTTTTT.

This clonotype occurred many times. The V call is TRBV5-5, the J call TRBJ2-3; possibly TRBD2 for D (5 bases). CDR3 length: 15 amino acids. Germline lookup yields CDR1 SGHKS and CDR2 YYEKEE (reference sequence). V was cut by 0 bases and J by 4 bases, with 12 bases left in between. CDR3 sequence reads: CASSLGTHKADTQYF. The CDR3 DNA reads as TGTGCCAGCAGCTTGGGGACTCATAAGGCAGATACGCAGTATTTT.

At least ten counts were recorded for this clonotype. The chain has TRBV28 and TRBJ1-1; D is unclear. V lost 7 bases to trimming and J lost 6 bases, with 9 bases between them. Germline values: CDR1 MDHEN, CDR2 SYDVKM. The CDR3 runs to 11 residues. CDR3 sequence: CASNHGSEAFF. In nucleotides, the CDR3 is TGTGCCAGCAACCACGGGTCTGAAGCTTTCTTT.

The rearrangement uses TRBV3-1 and TRBJ2-1, with 9 bases matching TRBD2. The CDR3 contains 16 residues. Looked up from germline, CDR1 is LGHDT and CDR2 is YNNKEL (reference sequence). V shed 4 bases and J 7 bases; nucleotides not matched to a gene: 11. The CDR3 DNA follows: TGTGCCAGCAGCCCCGGGGCTAGCGGGGAGGGGAATGAGCAGTTCTTC. Translated: CASSPGASGEGNEQFF.